This T cell receptor (beta chain) was identified during a study of T cells in Graves' hyperthyroidism and ophthalmopathy. For the study at large: Blood from the periphery was taken at initial diagnosis, before any treatment.

Amplified TCR beta CDR3 regions derived from RNA transcripts. During a first-round RT-PCR of the TCR CDR3, the HTBI primer set was used. TCRdb ran MiXCR on the multiplex PCR reads and lists one entry per CDR3 protein. The data contain 640,000 or so distinct CDR3 sequences, over 12% of them singletons. For the diagnoses, clinical symptoms, serum thyroxine and TRAb, thyroid ultrasound and orbital computed tomography were used. The germline V gene encodes CDR1 SQVTM and CDR2 ANQGSEA. V gave up 6 bases and J gave up 5 bases, with 13 bases separating them. There are 12 residues in the CDR3. This clonotype was recorded at least ten times.

The TCR comes from a woman aged 40-49 years with Graves' ophthalmopathy. Sequencing was performed on blood. The chain is built from TRBV29-1 and TRBJ2-5; maybe TRBD1 (5 bases). The CDR3 DNA reads TGCAGCGTGGCAGGGCTTCGGGAGACCCAGTACTTC. The encoded protein is CSVAGLRETQYF.